This T cell receptor beta chain was sequenced in a study of CD8+CD57+ T cells in acquired aplastic anemia. Genomic DNA, the template, was used for profiling of the TCR beta VDJ and CDR3. MiXCR, applied by TCRdb to the reads, yields one record per CDR3 protein. The profile shows roughly 190,000 distinct CDR3 sequences, around 45% of them singletons. This clonotype was recorded many times. Its specificity is not known. Patients picked for sequencing had shown CD8+CD57+ cell expansion detected by flow cytometry. Severe acquired aplastic anemia was present in all patients. The CDR3 has 11 residues. V dropped 3 bases and J dropped 13 bases, with 12 bases sitting between them. Germline CDR1 SNHLY, CDR2 FYNNEI. General study results and limits: A significant difference in CD8+ Simpson's diversity between patients and controls was not found. Patients and controls had in common approximately 30 CD8+ CDR3 sequences.

The rearrangement links TRBV2 to TRBJ1-2; no clear D gene. This TCR came from a human donor with aplastic anemia. What was sequenced was sorted CD4+, CD8+, or CD8+CD57+ T cells (not recorded which) from PBMCs. The CDR3: CASSDEYSSTF. The DNA for the CDR3 is TGTGCCAGCAGTGATGAGTACAGCTCCACCTTC.